These 30 T cell receptor beta chains were all obtained from the same sample, sequenced in a study of blood T cell repertoires in COVID-19. Assay used: immunoSEQ multiplex PCR; TCRdb lists only in-frame clones, some missing. The sample carries approximately 150,000 clones, around 84% recorded once. The specimen was peripheral blood. The receptors derive from a woman at least 80 years old with acute or convalescent COVID-19.

The chain is built from TRBV6-5 and TRBJ1-1; 9 bases match TRBD1. This CDR3 is 15 amino acids long. Unmatched junction bases numbered 0, after V lost 0 bases and J lost 1 base. Per the germline V gene, CDR1 is MNHEY and CDR2 is SVGAGI. CDR3 protein: CASSYSDRGNTEAFF. The CDR3 DNA is TGTGCCAGCAGTTACTCGGACAGGGGGAACACTGAAGCTTTCTTT.

The chain joins TRBV5-1 to TRBJ1-2; weak D call: TRBD1 (5 bases). The length of the CDR3 is 12 residues. V lost 4 bases and J lost 5, with 9 bases in between. Germline loops: CDR1 SGHRS, CDR2 YFSETQ. Written as DNA, the CDR3 is TGCGCCAGCAGCGCGGACATTTATGGCTACACCTTC. This sequence encodes CASSADIYGYTF.

CDR3 coding DNA: TGTGCCAGTAGTATAGAATCCGGGGACTCCTACGAGCAGTACTTC. Translated: CASSIESGDSYEQYF. The J gene is TRBJ2-7, the V gene TRBV19; D is possibly TRBD2 (5 bases). The CDR3 extends over 15 amino acids. Germline CDR1 LNHDA, CDR2 SQIVND (reference sequence). Trimming cost V 0 bases and J 0 bases, with 9 bases left between them.

J is TRBJ1-3 and V is TRBV5-1, with 7 bases identical to TRBD1. This CDR3 comprises 16 residues. V shed 4 bases, J shed 2 bases, and the junction held 9 bases outside the gene matches. The germline V gene has CDR1 SGHRS and CDR2 YFSETQ. The CDR3 DNA is TGCGCCAGCAGCCCGGGACAGAGGCATACTGGAAACACCATATATTTT. Translated: CASSPGQRHTGNTIYF.

V usage is TRBV19 and J usage is TRBJ2-3, with TRBD2 identical over 9 bases. Trimming at V came to 7 bases and at J to 5 bases, leaving 10 bases not matched to a gene. CDR3 length: 15 amino acids. From germline, CDR1 is LNHDA and CDR2 SQIVND (reference sequence). The CDR3 region is CASNGDAGGRDTQYF. In nucleotides, the CDR3 is TGTGCCAGTAACGGGGATGCGGGAGGGAGAGATACGCAGTATTTT.

This clone has just one count. The J gene is TRBJ1-5, the V gene TRBV19; possible D gene TRBD1, 5 bases. V was pared by 5 bases and J by 6 bases, with 14 bases between. This CDR3 has 14 amino acids. The germline V gene encodes CDR1 LNHDA and CDR2 SQIVND (reference sequence). CDR3 sequence: CASSAQGGSQPQHF. The CDR3 DNA reads TGTGCCAGTAGTGCCCAGGGAGGTTCTCAGCCCCAGCATTTT.

This clone was seen a single time. V usage is TRBV5-1 and J usage is TRBJ2-7; D possibly corresponds to TRBD1 (5 bases). Trimming pared 2 bases from V and 1 base from J, leaving 10 bases between. This CDR3 spans 14 amino acids. CDR1 SGHRS and CDR2 YFSETQ come from the germline V gene. This CDR3 is CASSLSRDSYEQYF. The CDR3 DNA reads TGCGCCAGCAGCTTATCCAGGGATTCCTACGAGCAGTACTTC.

The chain is built from TRBV3-1 (or the pseudogene TRBV3-2) and TRBJ1-2; no clear D gene. CDR3 length: 11 amino acids. CDR1 is LGHDT, CDR2 YNNKEL, per germline (reference sequence). V gave up 3 bases and J gave up 8 bases, with 7 bases separating them. The CDR3 DNA reads TGTGCCAGCAGCCACTTAGAGGGCTACACCTTC. Translated, it gives CASSHLEGYTF.

The genes are TRBV18 and TRBJ1-6, with D possibly matching TRBD1 (5 bases). The length of the CDR3 is 17 residues. Germline-derived CDR1 and CDR2 are KGHSH and LQKENI. Trimming stripped 0 bases from V and 5 bases from J, with 14 bases between. The CDR3 protein is CASSPPGPVTNNSPLHF. In nucleotides, the CDR3 is TGTGCCAGCTCACCACCGGGGCCGGTAACTAATAATTCACCCCTCCACTTT.

V gene TRBV4-1 combines with J gene TRBJ1-2, with 9 bases identical to TRBD1. From germline, CDR1 is MGHRA and CDR2 YSYEKL. The CDR3 has 14 residues. V gave up 4 bases and J gave up 3 bases; unmatched junction bases: 3. The CDR3 nucleotides read TGCGCCAGCAGCCGAAGGACAGGGGACTATGGCTACACCTTC. The encoded protein is CASSRRTGDYGYTF.

J is TRBJ2-4 and V is TRBV7-2; TRBD1 matches at 10 bases. The germline V gene encodes CDR1 SGHTA and CDR2 FQGNSA. Germline trimming cut 5 bases from V and 5 bases from J; bases unmatched to any gene: 3. This CDR3 is 14 amino acids long. DNA of the CDR3: TGTGCCAGCAGCGGGGACAGGGGTCAAAACATTCAGTACTTC. Amino acids: CASSGDRGQNIQYF.

The chain combines TRBV29-1 with TRBJ2-6; D gene unclear. CDR3 length: 18 residues. The V gene lost 3 bases and the J gene lost 1 base, with 19 bases spanning the gap. Germline CDR1 is SQVTM and CDR2 is ANQGSEA. CDR3 in DNA: TGCAGCGTTGATGGTGCCAGGTCCCGTGATTCTGGGGCCAACGTCCTGACTTTC. As protein: CSVDGARSRDSGANVLTF. Full variable domain (missing parts from reference TRBV29-1 and TRBJ2-6): SAVISQKPSRDICQRGTSLTIQCQVDSQVTMMFWYRQQPGQSLTLIATANQGSEATYESGFVIDKFPISRPNLTFSTLTVSNMSPEDSSIYLCSVDGARSRDSGANVLTFGAGSRLTVL.

The chain recombines TRBV6-1 with TRBJ2-3; 10 bases map to TRBD2. The CDR3 covers 17 residues. Germline CDR1 MNHNS, CDR2 SASEGT. With 2 bases clipped from V and 0 bases from J, the junction kept 5 bases outside the gene matches. CDR3: CASSEFPTSGSTDTQYF. As DNA, the CDR3 is TGTGCCAGCAGTGAATTCCCGACTAGCGGGAGCACAGATACGCAGTATTTT.

The V gene is TRBV18, the J gene TRBJ1-4; no clear D gene. Germline V gene sequence: CDR1 KGHSH, CDR2 LQKENI. Trimming cost V 1 base and J 5 bases, with 8 bases left between them. This CDR3 comprises 14 residues. As DNA, the CDR3 is TGTGCCAGCTCACCACTCGTCGGGAATGAAAAACTGTTTTTT. It yields the protein CASSPLVGNEKLFF.

This chain connects TRBV30 to TRBJ1-1; 8 positions agree with TRBD1. The CDR3 loop spans 18 amino acids. From germline, CDR1 is GTSNPN and CDR2 SVGIG (reference sequence). V trimming: 3 bases; J trimming: 1 base; junction bases outside the gene matches: 16. The CDR3 reads CAWRGRTGLWGRNTEAFF. DNA of the CDR3: TGTGCCTGGAGGGGAAGGACAGGGTTGTGGGGAAGGAACACTGAAGCTTTCTTT.

This chain uses TRBV18 with TRBJ1-3; no firm D call. V lost 0 bases and J lost 2, with 8 bases in between. The CDR3 spans 15 residues. In germline, CDR1 is KGHSH, CDR2 LQKENI. This chain's CDR3 is CASSPPNYTGNTIYF. The CDR3 DNA reads TGTGCCAGCTCACCACCTAATTACACTGGAAACACCATATATTTT.

The chain is built from TRBV4-3 and TRBJ1-2; D possibly corresponds to TRBD1 (6 bases). V lost 2 bases and J lost 3, with 7 bases in between. This CDR3 region has 13 residues. CDR1 is LGHNA, CDR2 YSLEER, per germline. CDR3 loop: CASSQTGYYGYTF. The CDR3 nucleotides read TGCGCCAGCAGCCAAACAGGGTACTATGGCTACACCTTC.

V gene TRBV2 combines with J gene TRBJ1-5; D gene uncertain. V lost 9 bases and J lost 2, with 11 bases in between. Looked up from germline, CDR1 is SNHLY and CDR2 is FYNNEI. The CDR3 loop spans 13 amino acids. CDR3 protein: CASGGWGNQPQHF. The CDR3 DNA follows: TGTGCCAGTGGAGGATGGGGCAATCAGCCCCAGCATTTT.

V usage is TRBV3-1 (or the pseudogene TRBV3-2) and J usage is TRBJ2-5; unclear D gene. Germline V CDR1 and CDR2: LGHDT, YNNKEL (reference sequence). The CDR3 is 12 residues long. The V and J ends lost 5 bases and 0 bases respectively, with 4 bases between them. The CDR3 region is CASSSYQETQYF. The DNA for the CDR3 is TGTGCCAGCAGCTCGTACCAAGAGACCCAGTACTTC.

This chain joins TRBV4-1 and TRBJ2-3; 8 bases match TRBD2. Germline assignment: CDR1 MGHRA and CDR2 YSYEKL. The CDR3 runs 18 residues. V was clipped by 4 bases and J by 5 bases; unmatched bases: 17. The CDR3, as DNA: TGCGCCAGCAGCCCCTTGAGGGTTAGCGGGAACTTGGGAGATACGCAGTATTTT. It is translated as CASSPLRVSGNLGDTQYF.

This clone was detected only once. The rearrangement links TRBV5-1 to TRBJ1-1; D is uncertain. CDR1 and CDR2 (germline): SGHRS, YFSETQ. Between the trimmed V and J ends, which lost 3 bases and 8 bases, there was a span of 17 bases. The CDR3 totals 14 residues. Written as DNA, the CDR3 is TGCGCCAGCAGCTGGCTGGGCTTTAGGCAGGAAGCTTTCTTT. Amino acid sequence: CASSWLGFRQEAFF.

The CDR3 nucleotides read TGTGCCAGCAGTTACCCAAGAGGGGACAGCTCATCCTACGAGCAGTACTTC. Translated, it gives CASSYPRGDSSSYEQYF. The chain employs TRBV6-2 or TRBV6-3 and TRBJ2-7; 7 bases are a match to TRBD1. Germline CDR1 reads MNHEY; CDR2 reads SVGEGT. The V gene end was trimmed by 2 bases and the J gene end by 1 base; junction bases not matched to a gene: 11. The CDR3 loop spans 17 amino acids.

This clone was seen only a few times. The genes are TRBV7-9 and TRBJ1-4, with TRBD1 as a possible D gene (5 bases). The CDR3 consists of 14 residues. The V end lost 2 bases, the J end lost 6 bases, and 10 bases lay between the germline ends. Germline CDR1 reads SEHNR; CDR2 reads FQNEAQ (reference sequence). The CDR3: CASSLIDSYEKLFF. The DNA for the CDR3 is TGTGCCAGCAGCTTAATTGACAGCTATGAAAAACTGTTTTTT.

This clone was seen a handful of times. The rearrangement joins TRBV28 to TRBJ1-2; 8 bases align to TRBD1. CDR1 MDHEN and CDR2 SYDVKM come from the germline V gene. The CDR3 is 15 amino acids. V trimming: 4 bases; J trimming: 2 bases; junction bases outside the gene matches: 6. CDR3 bases: TGTGCCAGCAGTTCCCCAGGGGGCGCGAACTATGGCTACACCTTC. As protein: CASSSPGGANYGYTF.

This clone has only one observation. The V gene is TRBV5-4, the J gene TRBJ2-1; unclear D gene. CDR3 size: 14 residues. V was shortened by 0 bases and J by 9 bases, with 13 bases between the two germline ends. Germline lookup yields CDR1 SGHNT and CDR2 YYREEE (reference sequence). The CDR3 loop is CASSLVARGPEQFF. CDR3 in DNA: TGTGCCAGCAGCTTGGTGGCGAGAGGTCCTGAGCAGTTCTTC.

This chain connects TRBV6-5 to TRBJ1-1; D gene uncertain. The CDR3 is 13 residues long. The germline CDR1 and CDR2 sequences are MNHEY and SVGAGI. Trimming took 8 bases from V and 0 from J, leaving 10 bases between them. CDR3 DNA sequence: TGTGCCAGCGGACTAAGCTTGAACACTGAAGCTTTCTTT. Residues: CASGLSLNTEAFF.

This chain links TRBV6-1 with TRBJ1-2; 7 bases agree with TRBD1. Germline lookup yields CDR1 MNHNS and CDR2 SASEGT. The V segment lost 3 bases and the J segment 0 bases; nucleotides outside the gene matches: 4. The length of the CDR3 is 15 residues. Written as DNA, the CDR3 is TGTGCCAGCAGTGATGACAGGGACGCTAACTATGGCTACACCTTC. Translating it yields CASSDDRDANYGYTF.

The V and J genes are TRBV6-1 and TRBJ1-2; D possibly corresponds to TRBD1 (6 bases). This CDR3 is built from 16 residues. The germline V gene has CDR1 MNHNS and CDR2 SASEGT. The V gene lost 1 base and the J gene lost 5 bases, with 17 bases spanning the gap. The DNA for the CDR3 is TGTGCCAGCAGTGAAGATACTCTTAGGGGACATTATGGCTACACCTTC. It codes for CASSEDTLRGHYGYTF.

The CDR3 loop reads CSVRTGRIRLNTEAFF. The CDR3 DNA sequence: TGCAGCGTCCGGACAGGACGTATTAGGTTGAACACTGAAGCTTTCTTT. This sequence joins TRBV29-1 and TRBJ1-1, with 7 bases matching TRBD1. Germline CDR1 SQVTM, CDR2 ANQGSEA. The CDR3 is 16 residues long. Losses at the gene ends were 6 bases for V and 0 bases for J; bases not matched to a gene: 13.

In its sample, this clone was seen a few times. The chain recombines TRBV27 with TRBJ2-7; no definite D call. Germline V gene sequence: CDR1 MNHEY, CDR2 SMNVEV (reference sequence). The V end lost 2 bases, the J end lost 4 bases, and 18 bases lay between the germline ends. CDR3 length equals 16 residues. For the CDR3, the DNA is TGTGCCAGCAGTTTACAGGCCTTCCACCCAGGATACGAGCAGTACTTC. It encodes CASSLQAFHPGYEQYF.